This T cell receptor (beta chain) was documented in a study of T cells in Graves' hyperthyroidism and ophthalmopathy. V lost 2 bases, J lost 10 bases, and 10 bases stayed unmatched. CDR1 and CDR2 from the germline V gene are MNHNY and SVGAGI (reference sequence). CDR3 size: 16 residues. Overall study results and limits: Blood also showed most of the thyroid clonotypes that were expanded above 0.001.

Not enrolled were patients with uncontrolled infection, other autoimmune disease, pregnancy or lactation. Each 10 ml fresh peripheral blood draw supplied the PBMCs. This clonotype has a handful of counts. Antigen specificity is unknown. Amplified TCR beta CDR3 regions came from RNA transcripts. First-round RT-PCR with HTBI primers amplified the TCR CDR3 region. TCRdb recomputed calls from the multiplex PCR reads with MiXCR, one row per CDR3 protein. Of roughly 800,000 distinct CDR3 sequences in the sample, over 35% were seen once. This receptor was obtained from a man between 18 and 35 years old with Graves' hyperthyroidism. This chain connects TRBV6-6 to TRBJ1-6; TRBD1 aligns across 8 bases. Sequenced material: blood. DNA for the CDR3: TGTGCCAGCAGTTACGTCACCTCACAGGGGGGGTCACCCCTCCACTTT. Its protein is CASSYVTSQGGSPLHF.